The present T cell receptor beta chain was sequenced within a study of cytomegalovirus exposure and HLA in healthy donors. The germline CDR1 and CDR2 sequences are ENHRY and SYGVKD. The trim removed 7 bases at V and 3 bases at J, leaving 4 bases unmatched. The CDR3 covers 16 residues. PCR employed 60 Vbeta and 13 Jbeta primers. Assay: immunoSEQ multiplex PCR; the TCRdb copy retains only in-frame clones and omits some. The sample carries 150,000 or so clones, around 68% recorded once. The gene calls are TRBV10-3 and TRBJ2-1; 15 bases are shared with TRBD2. This clonotype was obtained from a young man in good health and CMV-seropositive. Sequences were obtained from PBMCs. DNA of the CDR3: TGTGCCATCACTCAGGGACTAGCGGGGGGCTACAATGAGCAGTTCTTC. It codes for CAITQGLAGGYNEQFF.